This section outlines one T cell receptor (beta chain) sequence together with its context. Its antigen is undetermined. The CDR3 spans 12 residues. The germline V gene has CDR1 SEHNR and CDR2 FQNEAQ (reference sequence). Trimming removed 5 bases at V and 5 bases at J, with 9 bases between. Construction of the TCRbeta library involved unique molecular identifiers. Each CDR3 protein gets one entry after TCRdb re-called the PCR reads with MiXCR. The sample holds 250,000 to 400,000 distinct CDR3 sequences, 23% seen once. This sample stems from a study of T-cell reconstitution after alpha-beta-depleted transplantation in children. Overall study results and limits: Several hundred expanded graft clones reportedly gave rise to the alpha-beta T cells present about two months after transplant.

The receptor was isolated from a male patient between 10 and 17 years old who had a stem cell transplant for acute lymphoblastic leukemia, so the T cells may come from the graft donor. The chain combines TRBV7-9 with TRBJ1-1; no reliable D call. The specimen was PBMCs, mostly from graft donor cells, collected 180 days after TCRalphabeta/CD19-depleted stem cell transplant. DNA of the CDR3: TGTGCCAGCAGCCTAAGGGTTACTGAAGCTTTCTTT. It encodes CASSLRVTEAFF.